These 2 T cell receptor delta chains were all obtained from the same sample, sequenced in a study of gammadelta T cells in human blood. TCRdb re-called the RT-PCR reads via CATT. This table has roughly 1,100 delta-chain clones, about 1.7% appearing once. Sequenced material: non-Vgamma9Vdelta2 gamma-delta T cells from adult blood. The source is a human donor.

Comments on this clone: Possible read error: a much larger clone is one base away. The same CDR3 arises from other DNA sequences in this sample as well. V gene TRDV1 combines with J gene TRDJ1; 12 bases fit TRDD3. The CDR3 contains 26 residues. Unmatched junction bases numbered 35, after V lost 6 bases and J lost 0 bases. Germline-derived CDR1 and CDR2 are TSWWSYY and QGS. The CDR3 nucleotides read TGTGCTCTTGGTACCGTCCCTGCGGCCATTCCTGGGGACTGGGGGATACTGGGGGCCAACACCGATAAACTCATCTTT. It is translated as CALGTVPAAIPGDWGILGANTDKLIF.

In its sample, this clone is large. V and J are TRAV29/DV5 and TRDJ1; 10 positions match TRDD3. Germline V gene sequence: CDR1 NSMFDY, CDR2 ISSIKDK. V was pared by 1 base and J by 2 bases, with 23 bases of the junction left unmatched. The CDR3 is 21 amino acids. The CDR3 protein is CAASIINIPRTGGWWTDKLIF. The CDR3 bases are TGTGCAGCAAGCATAATAAATATTCCTCGTACTGGGGGATGGTGGACCGATAAACTCATCTTT.